The clone carrying this TCR beta chain appeared a few times. Participant-reported clinical history was the basis for cohort assignment. Data came from immunoSEQ multiplex PCR; TCRdb stores just in-frame clones and leaves some out. The sample yields approximately 300,000 clones, about nine tenths seen once. This sample was included in a study of blood T cell repertoires in COVID-19. About the research overall: The study drew acute and convalescent COVID-19 samples from the United States, Italy and Spain. Nucleic acid was either cDNA or gDNA, and it came from T cells, B-cell-depleted T cells, or PBMCs.

V was shortened by 4 bases and J by 4 bases, with 13 bases between the two germline ends. The CDR3 has 14 amino acids. The germline gives CDR1 KGHSH, CDR2 LQKENI. Sequencing used PBMCs or T cells enriched from blood (not recorded which). This chain connects TRBV18 to TRBJ1-1; D might be TRBD1 (6 bases). The clonotype was recovered from a woman between 25 and 40 years old who had recovered from COVID-19. CDR3 in amino acids: CASSLKQGLTEAFF. The CDR3 region has the DNA TGTGCCAGCTCACTCAAACAGGGCCTCACTGAAGCTTTCTTT.